These 32 T cell receptor beta chains share one sample of origin, sequenced in a study of response to subunit inactivated influenza vaccine. TCRdb redid the calling of the RT-PCR reads with MiXCR, one entry per CDR3 protein. The sample has approximately 530,000 distinct CDR3 sequences, less than 8% seen once; the top ten hold 10% to 15%. This sample comprised PBMCs from blood, obtained about 24 months after vaccination. Receptors originate from a man between 50 and 69 years old who received an inactivated influenza vaccine.

In its sample, this clonotype was seen many times. The chain recombines TRBV20-1 with TRBJ2-7; 9 bases match TRBD2. The V gene's germline CDR1 is DFQATT and CDR2 SNEGSKA (reference sequence). V shed 5 bases, J shed 3 bases, and the junction held 14 bases outside the gene matches. The CDR3 loop spans 16 amino acids. CDR3 DNA: TGCAGTGCTCCCGAGGTCGGACTAGCGAACAACTACGAGCAGTACTTC. Protein sequence: CSAPEVGLANNYEQYF.

The chain uses TRBV9 and TRBJ2-2, with 8 nucleotides matching TRBD1. The germline V gene has CDR1 SGDLS and CDR2 YYNGEE. The CDR3 totals 15 residues. With V trimmed by 1 base and J by 6 bases, 5 bases remained unmatched. In DNA, the CDR3 is TGTGCCAGCAGCGTATTGCAACAGGGGGCCGGGGAGCTGTTTTTT. Its translation: CASSVLQQGAGELFF.

The J gene is TRBJ2-1, the V gene TRBV5-6, with 7 positions matching TRBD2. CDR3 length: 16 residues. Germline lookup yields CDR1 SGHDT and CDR2 YYEEEE. With 0 bases clipped from V and 1 base from J, the junction kept 4 bases outside the gene matches. The CDR3 region has the DNA TGTGCCAGCAGCTTGGGGAGCGGGAAATCCTACAATGAGCAGTTCTTC. Translated: CASSLGSGKSYNEQFF. Full variable domain (outside the CDR3, taken from reference TRBV5-6 and TRBJ2-1): DAGVTQSPTHLIKTRGQQVTLRCSPKSGHDTVSWYQQALGQGPQFIFQYYEEEERQRGNFPDRFSGHQFPNYSSELNVNALLLGDSALYLCASSLGSGKSYNEQFFGPGTRLTVL.

This clonotype was counted only a few times. V and J are TRBV7-2 and TRBJ1-4, with a weak D call TRBD1 (5 bases). Trimming stripped 3 bases from V and 2 bases from J, with 10 bases between. The CDR3 has 15 residues. Germline CDR1 reads SGHTA; CDR2 reads FQGNSA. The CDR3 DNA follows: TGTGCCAGCAGCTTCTATAGGGGCACTAATGAAAAACTGTTTTTT. Translation: CASSFYRGTNEKLFF.

As concerns this clonotype: Compared with germline, one end of the junction differs, possibly owing to a read error. The chain couples TRBV28 to TRBJ1-5, with TRBD1 as a possible D gene (5 bases). CDR1 and CDR2 (germline): MDHEN, SYDVKM. This CDR3 contains 17 residues. CDR3 loop: CASSPGPGPFSNQPRHF. CDR3 DNA sequence: TGTGCCAGCAGTCCCGGTCCGGGACCGTTTAGCAATCAGCCCCGGCATTTT.

This clonotype appeared many times. V and J are TRBV7-2 and TRBJ2-2, with a possible D match to TRBD1 (6 bases). The CDR3 sequence is 15 residues long. The germline V and J ends were trimmed by 7 bases and 2 bases, with 14 bases remaining between them. CDR1 and CDR2 from the germline V gene are SGHTA and FQGNSA. In DNA, the CDR3 is TGTGCCAGCACCTTGGGGGCGGTAAACACCGGGGAGCTGTTTTTT. The encoded protein is CASTLGAVNTGELFF.

The V and J genes are TRBV11-2 and TRBJ2-7, with D possibly matching TRBD1 (5 bases). Germline CDR1 and CDR2: SGHAT and FQNNGV. The CDR3 is 17 residues long. Between the trimmed V and J ends, which lost 2 bases and 0 bases, there was a span of 17 bases. CDR3 nucleotides: TGTGCCAGCAGCTTATTAGGGCGAGACAGATCCTCCTACGAGCAGTACTTC. Encoded protein: CASSLLGRDRSSYEQYF. Combining the CDR3 with reference TRBV11-2 and TRBJ2-7 gives the whole variable domain EAGVAQSPRYKIIEKRQSVAFWCNPISGHATLYWYQQILGQGPKLLIQFQNNGVVDDSQLPKDRFSAERLKGVDSTLKIQPAKLEDSAVYLCASSLLGRDRSSYEQYFGPGTRLTVT.

This clonotype was detected only a few times. The chain joins TRBV29-1 to TRBJ1-5, with a possible D match to TRBD1 (5 bases). V was cut by 8 bases and J by 1 base, with 30 bases left in between. Germline V CDR1 and CDR2: SQVTM, ANQGSEA. The CDR3 is 19 amino acids. The CDR3 region is CSRWTGTGAGGRSNQPQHF. CDR3 DNA: TGCAGCCGATGGACCGGAACCGGGGCGGGGGGTCGGAGCAATCAGCCCCAGCATTTT.

Only a few counts were recorded for this clonotype. The rearrangement joins TRBV12-3 or TRBV12-4 to TRBJ2-2, with D possibly matching TRBD2 (5 bases). The ends were cut back, 6 bases at V and 4 bases at J, with 15 bases in the middle. The CDR3 runs 15 residues. The CDR3 nucleotides are TGTGCCAGCAGCCCGACGACTAAACCCACCGGGGAGCTGTTTTTT. Its translation: CASSPTTKPTGELFF.

This clonotype has a handful of counts. The CDR3 loop reads CSARGGNTIYF. The CDR3 DNA sequence: TGCAGTGCCCGAGGGGGAAACACCATATATTTT. The chain is built from TRBV20-1 and TRBJ1-3; D call uncertain. The V end was cut by 6 bases, the J end by 4 bases, with 7 bases between. The CDR3 is 11 amino acids. The germline gives CDR1 DFQATT, CDR2 SNEGSKA (reference sequence).

This clonotype appeared a few times. The chain combines TRBV29-1 with TRBJ2-2; D might be TRBD1 (5 bases). The CDR3 is made up of 14 amino acids. Germline V gene lookup returns CDR1 SQVTM and CDR2 ANQGSEA. Deletions cut 4 bases from V and 2 bases from J, with 11 bases between. CDR3 coding DNA: TGCAGCGTTGCTGGCCAGGGTAACACCGGGGAGCTGTTTTTT. Translation gives CSVAGQGNTGELFF.

This clonotype was seen more than once but under ten times. A read error may account for a junction end that differs from germline. The rearrangement uses TRBV12-3 or TRBV12-4 and TRBJ2-2; possible D gene TRBD2, 6 bases. The CDR3 is 13 amino acids. This chain's CDR3 is CASSSGGTGELFF. The CDR3 nucleotides read TGCGCCAGCAGCTCCGGGGGCACCGGGGAGCTGTTTTTT.

This clonotype showed up just a few times. The genes are TRBV4-2 and TRBJ1-2; the match to TRBD1 covers 10 bases. Per germline, CDR1 LGHNA and CDR2 YNFKEQ. The CDR3 contains 15 residues. Losses at the gene ends were 3 bases for V and 8 bases for J; bases not matched to a gene: 9. The CDR3 sequence: CASSQMDRGAGGYTF. The CDR3 DNA reads TGTGCCAGCAGCCAGATGGACAGGGGGGCTGGAGGCTACACCTTC.

The V call is TRBV20-1, the J call TRBJ1-2; D unresolved. V was clipped by 6 bases and J by 0 bases, with 11 bases between them. The CDR3 extends over 13 amino acids. Germline V CDR1 and CDR2: DFQATT, SNEGSKA (reference sequence). The CDR3 here is CSAVQEANYGYTF. The CDR3 bases are TGCAGTGCGGTCCAGGAAGCTAACTATGGCTACACCTTC.

This clonotype was detected many times. The chain has TRBV3-1 and TRBJ2-2, with D unresolved. The V gene's germline CDR1 is LGHDT and CDR2 YNNKEL (reference sequence). V dropped 1 base and J dropped 4 bases, with 10 bases sitting between them. The CDR3 length is 15 residues. The CDR3 loop reads CASSQGVARTGELFF. Written as DNA, the CDR3 is TGTGCCAGCAGCCAAGGGGTAGCCCGCACCGGGGAGCTGTTTTTT.

This clonotype appeared many times. In DNA form, the CDR3 reads TGTGCCAGCAGCTTAGCGTCGGCAGGGACTAATGAAAAACTGTTTTTT. Amino acids: CASSLASAGTNEKLFF. The V and J genes are TRBV7-2 and TRBJ1-4; the D gene is possibly TRBD1 (5 bases). This CDR3 is 16 amino acids long. CDR1 and CDR2 from the germline V gene are SGHTA and FQGNSA. V dropped 0 bases and J dropped 2 bases, with 10 bases sitting between them.

The genes are TRBV5-1 and TRBJ1-5; 8 nucleotides line up with TRBD1. Germline CDR1 and CDR2: SGHRS and YFSETQ. Unmatched junction bases numbered 5, after V lost 1 base and J lost 5 bases. The CDR3 sequence is 15 residues long. The CDR3 here is CASSLSGQGDQPQHF. In nucleotides, the CDR3 is TGCGCCAGCAGCTTGTCTGGACAGGGAGATCAGCCCCAGCATTTT.

This clonotype showed up just a few times. The CDR3 bases are TGTGCCTGGAGTATCCGGAGGGGACAGGGGGGCAATGAGCAGTTCTTC. Its translation is CAWSIRRGQGGNEQFF. The chain employs TRBV30 and TRBJ2-1; 11 bases fit TRBD1. V trimming: 2 bases; J trimming: 6 bases; junction bases outside the gene matches: 9. The CDR3 consists of 16 residues. Germline loops: CDR1 GTSNPN, CDR2 SVGIG (reference sequence). Based on the CDR3 plus reference TRBV30 and TRBJ2-1, the full variable domain is SQTIHQWPATLVQPVGSPLSLECTVEGTSNPNLYWYRQAAGRGLQLLFYSVGIGQISSEVPQNLSASRPQDRQFILSSKKLLLSDSGFYLCAWSIRRGQGGNEQFFGPGTRLTVL.

There are a few counts of this clonotype. V usage is TRBV6-1 and J usage is TRBJ2-1, with D possibly matching TRBD2 (6 bases). The CDR3 contains 13 residues. The V end was cut by 8 bases, the J end by 8 bases, with 16 bases between. Germline assignment: CDR1 MNHNS and CDR2 SASEGT. CDR3 residues: CASGPYGGDEQFF. For the CDR3, the DNA is TGTGCCAGCGGCCCATACGGGGGTGATGAGCAGTTCTTC.

This clonotype was seen only a few times. The chain's CDR3 is CASSLATGVNEKLFF. The CDR3 DNA sequence: TGTGCCAGCAGTTTGGCGACAGGGGTTAATGAAAAACTGTTTTTT. The chain combines TRBV28 with TRBJ1-4; 8 positions match TRBD1. The germline V gene has CDR1 MDHEN and CDR2 SYDVKM. The CDR3 spans 15 residues. V dropped 3 bases and J dropped 4; count of bases not matched to a gene: 4. Based on the CDR3 plus reference TRBV28 and TRBJ1-4, the full variable domain is DVKVTQSSRYLVKRTGEKVFLECVQDMDHENMFWYRQDPGLGLRLIYFSYDVKMKEKGDIPEGYSVSREKKERFSLILESASTNQTSMYLCASSLATGVNEKLFFGSGTQLSVL.

Ten or more counts support this clonotype. This chain joins TRBV7-9 and TRBJ2-1; D not certain. Deletions cut 0 bases from V and 8 bases from J, with 5 bases between. This CDR3 region has 12 residues. In germline, CDR1 is SEHNR, CDR2 FQNEAQ (reference sequence). The CDR3 nucleotides read TGTGCCAGCAGCTTAGCGATGGATGAGCAGTTCTTC. Translating it yields CASSLAMDEQFF.

This chain connects TRBV7-9 to TRBJ1-4; the D is unclear. The V end was cut by 2 bases, the J end by 5 bases, with 9 bases between. Germline values: CDR1 SEHNR, CDR2 FQNEAQ (reference sequence). This CDR3 has 14 amino acids. The CDR3 DNA reads as TGTGCCAGCAGCTTATTAGGCCAGAATGAAAAACTGTTTTTT. Translating it yields CASSLLGQNEKLFF.

There are a few counts of this clonotype. J is TRBJ2-3 and V is TRBV5-4; D gene ambiguous. The germline V gene has CDR1 SGHNT and CDR2 YYREEE (reference sequence). Trimming left V 0 bases short and J 4 bases short, with 6 bases between. The length of the CDR3 is 13 residues. CDR3 in amino acids: CASSLDRSDTQYF. The CDR3 bases are TGTGCCAGCAGCTTGGATAGATCAGATACGCAGTATTTT.

This rearrangement joins TRBV12-3 or TRBV12-4 to TRBJ2-2, with D unresolved. V was trimmed by 7 bases and J by 1 base, leaving 7 bases between them. The length of the CDR3 is 13 residues. The CDR3 coding sequence is TGTGCCAGCACATGGTGGAACACCGGGGAGCTGTTTTTT. Translated: CASTWWNTGELFF.

This clonotype was counted many times. The gene calls are TRBV18 and TRBJ2-5; D is unresolved. Germline values: CDR1 KGHSH, CDR2 LQKENI. The V end was cut by 8 bases, the J end by 2 bases, with 6 bases between. The CDR3 has 11 residues. The CDR3 loop reads CASSPQETQYF. CDR3 nucleotide sequence: TGTGCCAGCAGCCCACAAGAGACCCAGTACTTC.

This clonotype was observed a handful of times. This chain uses TRBV9 with TRBJ1-2; D is perhaps TRBD1 (5 bases). Germline CDR1 and CDR2: SGDLS and YYNGEE. Trimming pared 4 bases from V and 3 bases from J, leaving 13 bases between. This CDR3 has 14 amino acids. In DNA form, the CDR3 reads TGTGCCAGCAGCCCTCGGGACGGACACTATGGCTACACCTTC. It specifies CASSPRDGHYGYTF.

There are a few counts of this clonotype. The chain joins TRBV28 to TRBJ2-3, with 7 bases identical to TRBD1. This CDR3 contains 16 residues. J lost 2 bases, V lost 5 bases, and 10 bases had no gene match. CDR1 is MDHEN and CDR2 is SYDVKM in the germline V gene. DNA for the CDR3: TGTGCCAGCAGTGTTAACCACAGGGGATCCACAGATACGCAGTATTTT. This sequence encodes CASSVNHRGSTDTQYF.

This clonotype was detected only a few times. The J gene is TRBJ2-6, the V gene TRBV15, with D unresolved. V was cut by 0 bases and J by 1 base, with 1 base left in between. Germline V lookup: CDR1 LNHNV, CDR2 YYDKDF (reference sequence). There are 14 residues in the CDR3. The CDR3 sequence: CATSRDSGANVLTF. The CDR3 bases are TGTGCCACCAGCAGAGATTCTGGGGCCAACGTCCTGACTTTC.

In this sample, this clonotype turned up a few times. This rearrangement joins TRBV6-6 to TRBJ2-5; the match to TRBD1 covers 7 bases. There are 13 residues in the CDR3. Trimming removed 5 bases from V and 5 bases from J; junction bases left unmatched: 5. The germline V gene encodes CDR1 MNHNY and CDR2 SVGAGI (reference sequence). The CDR3 sequence is CASSRQGVETQYF. CDR3 nucleotides: TGTGCCAGCAGTCGACAGGGCGTCGAGACCCAGTACTTC.

This clonotype was observed a few times. CDR3 in amino acids: CASTLGGGLPYEQYF. CDR3 DNA: TGTGCCAGCACCTTGGGTGGGGGGCTACCCTACGAGCAGTACTTC. The gene calls are TRBV12-3 or TRBV12-4 and TRBJ2-7, with D perhaps TRBD1 or TRBD2 (6 bases each). V lost 7 bases to trimming and J lost 2 bases, with 18 bases between them. CDR3 length equals 15 residues.

Many counts were recorded for this clonotype. The chain joins TRBV14 to TRBJ1-2; perhaps TRBD1 as D (5 bases). The CDR3 extends over 13 amino acids. Between the trimmed V and J ends, which lost 4 bases and 4 bases, there was a span of 10 bases. Germline V lookup: CDR1 SGHDN, CDR2 FVKESK. The CDR3 DNA is TGTGCCAGCAGCCCCAGGGTTGCCTATGGCTACACCTTC. Residues: CASSPRVAYGYTF.

The rearrangement joins TRBV7-8 to TRBJ1-6; unclear D gene. The V end was cut by 1 base, the J end by 9 bases, with 13 bases between. The CDR3 runs 15 residues. CDR1 and CDR2 from the germline V gene are SGHVS and FQNEAQ. The DNA for the CDR3 is TGTGCCAGCAGCTTAGTTGGAACCCTGGGTTCACCCCTCCACTTT. Protein: CASSLVGTLGSPLHF.